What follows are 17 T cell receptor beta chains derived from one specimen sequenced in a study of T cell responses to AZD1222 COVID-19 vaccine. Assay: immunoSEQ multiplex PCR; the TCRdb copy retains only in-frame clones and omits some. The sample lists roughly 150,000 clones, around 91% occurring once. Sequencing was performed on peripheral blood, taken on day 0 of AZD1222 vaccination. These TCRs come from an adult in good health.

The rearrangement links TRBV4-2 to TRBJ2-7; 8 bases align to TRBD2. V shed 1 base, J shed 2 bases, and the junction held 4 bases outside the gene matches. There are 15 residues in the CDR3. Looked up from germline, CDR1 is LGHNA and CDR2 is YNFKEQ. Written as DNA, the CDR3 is TGTGCCAGCAGCCAAGCGAACGGGGGGGCCTACGAGCAGTACTTC. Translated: CASSQANGGAYEQYF.

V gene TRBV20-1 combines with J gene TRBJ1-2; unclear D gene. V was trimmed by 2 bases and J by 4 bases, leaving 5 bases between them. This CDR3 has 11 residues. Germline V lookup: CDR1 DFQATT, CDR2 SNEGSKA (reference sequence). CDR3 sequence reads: CSARQVYGYTF. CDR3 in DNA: TGCAGTGCTAGACAGGTCTATGGCTACACCTTC.

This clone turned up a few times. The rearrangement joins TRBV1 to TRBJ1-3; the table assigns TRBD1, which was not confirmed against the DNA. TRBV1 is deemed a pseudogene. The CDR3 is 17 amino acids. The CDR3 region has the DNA TGCACCAGCAGCCAAGGCCCCCCAGGGCCCACTGGAAACACCATATATTTT. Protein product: CTSSQGPPGPTGNTIYF.

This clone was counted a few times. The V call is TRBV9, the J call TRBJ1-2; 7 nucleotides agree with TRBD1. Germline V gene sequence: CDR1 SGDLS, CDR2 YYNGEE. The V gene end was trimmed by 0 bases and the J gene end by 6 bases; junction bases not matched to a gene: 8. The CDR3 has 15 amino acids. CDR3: CASSVATGYPDGYTF. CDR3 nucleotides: TGTGCCAGCAGCGTAGCGACAGGGTACCCAGATGGCTACACCTTC.

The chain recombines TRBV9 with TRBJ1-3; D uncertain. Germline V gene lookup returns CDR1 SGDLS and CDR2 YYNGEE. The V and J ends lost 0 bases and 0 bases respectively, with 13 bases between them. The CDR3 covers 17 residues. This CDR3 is CASSVGEGGSSGNTIYF. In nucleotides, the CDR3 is TGTGCCAGCAGCGTAGGAGAAGGCGGGAGCTCTGGAAACACCATATATTTT. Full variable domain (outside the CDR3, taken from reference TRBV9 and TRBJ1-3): DSGVTQTPKHLITATGQRVTLRCSPRSGDLSVYWYQQSLDQGLQFLIQYYNGEERAKGNILERFSAQQFPDLHSELNLSSLELGDSALYFCASSVGEGGSSGNTIYFGEGSWLTVV.

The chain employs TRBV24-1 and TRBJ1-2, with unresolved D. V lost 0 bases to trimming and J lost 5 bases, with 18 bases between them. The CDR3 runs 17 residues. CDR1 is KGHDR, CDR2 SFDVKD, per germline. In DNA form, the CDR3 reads TGTGCCACCAGTGATTTGATCCGTGAGACCGTGAATTATGGCTACACCTTC. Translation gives CATSDLIRETVNYGYTF.

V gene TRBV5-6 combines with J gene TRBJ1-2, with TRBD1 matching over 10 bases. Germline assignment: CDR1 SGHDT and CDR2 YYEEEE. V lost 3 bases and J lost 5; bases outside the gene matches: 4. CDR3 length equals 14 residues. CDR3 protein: CASSSPGQGYGYTF. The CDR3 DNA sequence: TGTGCCAGCAGCTCACCGGGACAGGGGTATGGCTACACCTTC.

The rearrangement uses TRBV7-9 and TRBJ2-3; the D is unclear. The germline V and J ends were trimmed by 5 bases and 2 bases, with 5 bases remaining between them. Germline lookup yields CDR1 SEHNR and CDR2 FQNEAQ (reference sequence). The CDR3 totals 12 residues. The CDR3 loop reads CASSVDTDTQYF. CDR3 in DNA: TGTGCCAGCAGCGTAGACACAGATACGCAGTATTTT. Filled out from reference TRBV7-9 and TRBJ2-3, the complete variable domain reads DTGVSQNPRHKITKRGQNVTFRCDPISEHNRLYWYRQTLGQGPEFLTYFQNEAQLEKSRLLSDRFSAERPKGSFSTLEIQRTEQGDSAMYLCASSVDTDTQYFGPGTRLTVL.

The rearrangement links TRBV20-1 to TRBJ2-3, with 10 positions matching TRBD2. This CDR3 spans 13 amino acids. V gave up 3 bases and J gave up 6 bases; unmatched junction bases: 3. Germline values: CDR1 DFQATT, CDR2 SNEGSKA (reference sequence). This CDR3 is CSASLAGVDTQYF. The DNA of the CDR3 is TGCAGTGCTAGTCTAGCGGGGGTCGATACGCAGTATTTT.

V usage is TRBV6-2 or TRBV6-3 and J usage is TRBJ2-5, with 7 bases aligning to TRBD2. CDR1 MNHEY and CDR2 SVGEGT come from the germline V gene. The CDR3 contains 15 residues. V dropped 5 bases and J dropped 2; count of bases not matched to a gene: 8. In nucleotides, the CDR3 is TGTGCCAGCAGTCTTCAGGGACTATCACAAGAGACCCAGTACTTC. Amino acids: CASSLQGLSQETQYF.

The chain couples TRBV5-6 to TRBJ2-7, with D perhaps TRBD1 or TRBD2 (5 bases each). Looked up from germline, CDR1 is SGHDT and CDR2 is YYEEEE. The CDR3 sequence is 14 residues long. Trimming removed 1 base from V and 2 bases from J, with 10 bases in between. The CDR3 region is CASSLREGTYEQYF. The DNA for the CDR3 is TGTGCCAGCAGCTTGCGCGAGGGGACCTACGAGCAGTACTTC.

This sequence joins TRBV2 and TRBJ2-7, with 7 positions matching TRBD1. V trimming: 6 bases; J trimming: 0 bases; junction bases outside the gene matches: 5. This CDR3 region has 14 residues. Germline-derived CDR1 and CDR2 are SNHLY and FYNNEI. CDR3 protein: CASRRDSHSYEQYF. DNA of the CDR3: TGTGCCAGCAGGAGGGACAGTCACTCCTACGAGCAGTACTTC. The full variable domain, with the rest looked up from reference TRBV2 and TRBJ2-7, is EPEVTQTPSHQVTQMGQEVILRCVPISNHLYFYWYRQILGQKVEFLVSFYNNEISEKSEIFDDQFSVERPDGSNFTLKIRSTKLEDSAMYFCASRRDSHSYEQYFGPGTRLTVT.

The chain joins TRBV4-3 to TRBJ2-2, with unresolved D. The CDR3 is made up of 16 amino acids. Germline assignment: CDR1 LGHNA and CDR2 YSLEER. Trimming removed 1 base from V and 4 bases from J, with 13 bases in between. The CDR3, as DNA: TGCGCCAGCAGCCAAGCCCCCCTCCCCGGCACCGGGGAGCTGTTTTTT. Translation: CASSQAPLPGTGELFF.

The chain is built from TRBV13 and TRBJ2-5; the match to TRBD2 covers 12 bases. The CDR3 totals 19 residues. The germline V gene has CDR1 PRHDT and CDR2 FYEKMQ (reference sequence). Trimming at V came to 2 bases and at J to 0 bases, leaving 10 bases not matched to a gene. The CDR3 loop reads CASSLRASGGAMYQETQYF. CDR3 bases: TGTGCCAGCAGCTTAAGGGCTAGCGGGGGGGCGATGTACCAAGAGACCCAGTACTTC.

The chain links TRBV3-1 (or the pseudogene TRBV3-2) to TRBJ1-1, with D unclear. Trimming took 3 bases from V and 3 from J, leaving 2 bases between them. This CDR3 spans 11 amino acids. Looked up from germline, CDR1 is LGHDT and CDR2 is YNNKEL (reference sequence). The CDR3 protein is CASSHYTEAFF. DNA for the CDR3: TGTGCCAGCAGCCATTACACTGAAGCTTTCTTT.

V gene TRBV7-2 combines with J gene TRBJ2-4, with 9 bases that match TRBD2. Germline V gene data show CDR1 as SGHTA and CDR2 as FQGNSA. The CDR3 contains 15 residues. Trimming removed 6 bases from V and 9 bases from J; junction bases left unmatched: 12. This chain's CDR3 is CASRYAGGPEGIQYF. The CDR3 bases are TGTGCCAGCAGATACGCGGGGGGGCCAGAGGGCATTCAGTACTTC.

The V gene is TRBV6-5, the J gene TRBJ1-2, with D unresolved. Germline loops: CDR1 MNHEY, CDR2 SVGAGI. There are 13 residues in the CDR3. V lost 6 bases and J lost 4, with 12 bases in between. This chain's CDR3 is CASRRTAFYGYTF. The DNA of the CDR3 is TGTGCCAGCAGAAGGACTGCCTTCTATGGCTACACCTTC.